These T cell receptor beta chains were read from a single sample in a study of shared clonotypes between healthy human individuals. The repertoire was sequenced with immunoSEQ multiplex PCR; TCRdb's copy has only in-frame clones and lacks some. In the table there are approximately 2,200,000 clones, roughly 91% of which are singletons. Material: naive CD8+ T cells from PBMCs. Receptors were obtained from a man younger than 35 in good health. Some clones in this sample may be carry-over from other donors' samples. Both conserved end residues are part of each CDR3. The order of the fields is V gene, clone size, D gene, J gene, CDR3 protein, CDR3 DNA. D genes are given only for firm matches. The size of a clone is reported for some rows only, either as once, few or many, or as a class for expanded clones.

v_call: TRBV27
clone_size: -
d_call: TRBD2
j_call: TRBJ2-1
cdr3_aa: CASSLLREGPYNEQFF
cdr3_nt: TGTGCCAGCAGTTTACTGCGGGAGGGGCCCTACAATGAGCAGTTCTTC

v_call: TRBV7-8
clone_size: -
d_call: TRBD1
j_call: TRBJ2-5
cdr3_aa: CASSLSTGVGETQYF
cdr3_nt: TGTGCCAGCAGCTTATCGACAGGGGTGGGGGAGACCCAGTACTTC

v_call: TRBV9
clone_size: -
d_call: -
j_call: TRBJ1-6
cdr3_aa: CASSVGTIGENSPLHF
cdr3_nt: TGTGCCAGCAGCGTAGGGACTATAGGGGAAAATTCACCCCTCCACTTT

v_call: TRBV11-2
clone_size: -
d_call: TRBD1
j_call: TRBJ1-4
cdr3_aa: CASSLEDRSNEKLFF
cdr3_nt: TGTGCCAGCAGCTTAGAGGACAGGAGTAATGAAAAACTGTTTTTT

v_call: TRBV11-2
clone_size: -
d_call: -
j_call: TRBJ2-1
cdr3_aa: CASSLDLGVNEQFF
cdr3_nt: TGTGCCAGCAGCTTAGATCTCGGGGTTAATGAGCAGTTCTTC

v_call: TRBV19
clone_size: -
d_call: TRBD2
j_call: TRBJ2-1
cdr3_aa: CASSPRLAGGPFDEQFF
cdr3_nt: TGTGCCAGTAGTCCACGACTAGCGGGAGGGCCGTTTGATGAGCAGTTCTTC

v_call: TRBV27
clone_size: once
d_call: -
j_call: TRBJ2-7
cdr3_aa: CASSPSWGGRSYEQYF
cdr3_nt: TGTGCCAGCAGTCCTTCCTGGGGGGGGCGATCCTACGAGCAGTACTTC

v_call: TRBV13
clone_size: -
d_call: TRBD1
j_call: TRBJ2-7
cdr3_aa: CASSYSPGTDPYEQYF
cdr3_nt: TGTGCCAGCAGCTATAGCCCCGGGACAGATCCTTACGAGCAGTACTTC

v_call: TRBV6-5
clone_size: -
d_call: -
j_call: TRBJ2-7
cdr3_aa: CASSYSGRAYEQYF
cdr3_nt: TGTGCCAGCAGTTACTCTGGCAGGGCCTACGAGCAGTACTTC

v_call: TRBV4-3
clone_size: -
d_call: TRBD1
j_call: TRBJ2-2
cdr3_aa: CASSQGTGMAGELFF
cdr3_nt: TGCGCCAGCAGCCAAGGGACAGGGATGGCCGGGGAGCTGTTTTTT

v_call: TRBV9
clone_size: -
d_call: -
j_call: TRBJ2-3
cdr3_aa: CASSVEGSTDTQYF
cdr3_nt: TGTGCCAGCAGCGTAGAAGGCAGCACAGATACGCAGTATTTT

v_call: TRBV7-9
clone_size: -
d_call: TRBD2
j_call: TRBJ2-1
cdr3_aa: CASSSPRLAASHPNEQFF
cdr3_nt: TGTGCCAGCAGCTCACCCAGACTAGCGGCGTCACATCCCAATGAGCAGTTCTTC

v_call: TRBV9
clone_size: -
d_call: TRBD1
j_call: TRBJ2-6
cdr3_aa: CASRDRVRPGANVLTF
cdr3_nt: TGTGCCAGCAGAGACAGGGTACGCCCTGGGGCCAACGTCCTGACTTTC

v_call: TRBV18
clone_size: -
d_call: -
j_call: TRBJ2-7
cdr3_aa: CASSPQNREDEQYF
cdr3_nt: TGTGCCAGCTCACCACAGAACAGGGAGGACGAGCAGTACTTC

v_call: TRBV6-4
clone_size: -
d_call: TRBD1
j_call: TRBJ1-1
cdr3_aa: CASSERGRDTEAFF
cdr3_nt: TGTGCCAGCAGTGAGAGGGGGCGAGACACTGAAGCTTTCTTT

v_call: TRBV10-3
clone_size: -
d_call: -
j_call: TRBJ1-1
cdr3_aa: CAIRSGDMNTEAFF
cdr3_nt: TGTGCCATCAGGTCGGGGGATATGAACACTGAAGCTTTCTTT

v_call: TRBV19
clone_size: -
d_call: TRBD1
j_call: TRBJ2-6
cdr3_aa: CASRRTGDPGANVLTF
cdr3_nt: TGTGCCAGTAGGCGCACAGGGGATCCTGGGGCCAACGTCCTGACTTTC